This T cell receptor (beta chain) was recorded in a study of blood T cell repertoires in COVID-19. The overall study: The United States, Italy and Spain supplied acute and convalescent COVID-19 samples. Sources were T cells, B-cell-depleted T cells, or PBMCs; the material itself was cDNA or gDNA.

In the authors' methods: Estimation of nucleated cell counts was performed using reference gene primer amplification. The assay was immunoSEQ multiplex PCR, and TCRdb's table has in-frame clones only and misses some. D and trimming come from the DNA, and the V and J calls and clone size come from that table. The table lists approximately 99,000 clones, over 80% of them singletons, with just over 4% in the top ten. Trimming pared 0 bases from V and 4 bases from J, leaving 11 bases between. Per the germline V gene, CDR1 is SGHNT and CDR2 is YYREEE (reference sequence). The CDR3 loop spans 15 amino acids.

The chain carries TRBV5-4 and TRBJ1-3; D possibly corresponds to TRBD1 (6 bases). The sequencing sample was made of peripheral blood. This TCR was sampled from a woman aged 70-85 years with acute or convalescent COVID-19. The CDR3 sequence: CASSLDRASGNTIYF. As DNA, the CDR3 is TGTGCCAGCAGCTTGGACAGGGCGTCGGGAAACACCATATATTTT. The whole variable domain, filled in from reference TRBV5-4 and TRBJ1-3, reads ETGVTQSPTHLIKTRGQQVTLRCSSQSGHNTVSWYQQALGQGPQFIFQYYREEENGRGNFPPRFSGLQFPNYSSELNVNALELDDSALYLCASSLDRASGNTIYFGEGSWLTVV.